This entry describes one T cell receptor beta chain. This sample is part of a study of cytomegalovirus exposure and HLA in healthy donors. Primers for the PCR totalled 60 Vbeta and 13 Jbeta. Measured with immunoSEQ multiplex PCR; TCRdb has only the in-frame clones, and not every one. The sample lists roughly 200,000 clones, around 88% occurring once. This CDR3 spans 14 amino acids. Unmatched junction bases numbered 1, after V lost 0 bases and J lost 2 bases. Germline V gives CDR1 SGHNT, CDR2 YENEEA. V is TRBV11-3 and J is TRBJ2-7; 7 bases agree with TRBD2. This receptor was taken from a woman between 25 and 40 years old in good health and CMV-seronegative. Sequenced sample: PBMCs. CDR3 protein: CASSLDAGAYEQYF. DNA for the CDR3: TGTGCCAGCAGCTTAGATGCGGGAGCCTACGAGCAGTACTTC.